The 5 T cell receptor beta chains presented below share a single source sample, sequenced in a study of graft-versus-host responses after intestinal transplantation (dated by TCRdb to about 2021). Library creation used the immunoSEQ multiplex PCR assay. The clones in this table, taken by TCRdb from immuneACCESS, are in-frame only. Not every clone is retained; where verified, under half of the shortfall comes from an unresolved V gene, and the cause of the rest is unknown. Here the sample has just under 65,000 clones; around nine tenths occur a single time. The top ten constitute approximately 1.6% of the sample. To isolate intraepithelial and lamina propria lymphocytes from graft specimens, dithiothreitol, EDTA incubations and collagenase D digestion were used. The source was ileum tissue, collected 357 days after transplant. The receptors originated from a human patient who received an intestinal transplant, so some T cells may come from the graft donor.

V gene TRBV6-5 combines with J gene TRBJ1-2; D gene unclear. Trimming pared 0 bases from V and 4 bases from J, leaving 9 bases between. This CDR3 is 14 amino acids long. Germline V gene lookup returns CDR1 MNHEY and CDR2 SVGAGI. The CDR3 region has the DNA TGTGCCAGCAGTTACTCCTGGCGTTCCTATGGCTACACCTTC. It codes for CASSYSWRSYGYTF.

V and J are TRBV4-1 and TRBJ2-7; D tentatively fits TRBD1 or TRBD2 (6 bases each). V lost 0 bases and J 3 bases, leaving 21 bases between the germline ends. Germline V gene lookup returns CDR1 MGHRA and CDR2 YSYEKL. The CDR3 consists of 18 residues. DNA of the CDR3: TGCGCCAGCAGCCAAGACCCGAGGGGGGCGGGTGGACGCTACGAGCAGTACTTC. This codes for CASSQDPRGAGGRYEQYF.

The V and J genes are TRBV2 and TRBJ2-7; 7 bases are shared with TRBD2. Germline V CDR1 and CDR2: SNHLY, FYNNEI. Germline trimming cut 2 bases from V and 1 base from J; bases unmatched to any gene: 2. The CDR3 covers 14 residues. CDR3: CASSERRGSYEQYF. CDR3 DNA sequence: TGTGCCAGCAGTGAACGGCGGGGGTCCTACGAGCAGTACTTC.

The V call is TRBV5-6, the J call TRBJ2-5; perhaps TRBD1 as D (6 bases). Germline values: CDR1 SGHDT, CDR2 YYEEEE. The V and J ends lost 2 bases and 2 bases respectively, with 13 bases between them. The CDR3 totals 15 residues. This chain's CDR3 is CASSFLGGGQETQYF. CDR3 coding DNA: TGTGCCAGCAGCTTTCTTGGGGGCGGACAAGAGACCCAGTACTTC. Full variable domain (remainder filled in from reference TRBV5-6 and TRBJ2-5): DAGVTQSPTHLIKTRGQQVTLRCSPKSGHDTVSWYQQALGQGPQFIFQYYEEEERQRGNFPDRFSGHQFPNYSSELNVNALLLGDSALYLCASSFLGGGQETQYFGPGTRLLVL.

This CDR3 reads CASSEIFREGGRGNEQFF. CDR3 coding DNA: TGTGCCAGCAGTGAAATCTTTCGCGAGGGAGGGCGGGGGAATGAGCAGTTCTTC. The chain has TRBV6-1 and TRBJ2-1, with TRBD2 matching 7 bases. Germline V gene data show CDR1 as MNHNS and CDR2 as SASEGT. The CDR3 covers 18 residues. The V and J ends lost 2 bases and 7 bases, in that order; junction bases with no gene match: 17.